A selection of T cell receptor beta chains follows, all from one sample in a study of blood T cell repertoires in COVID-19. Produced via immunoSEQ multiplex PCR; TCRdb's table is partial and in-frame only. This sample has some 170,000 clones, with more than 75% found just once. Sequencing was performed on peripheral blood. These receptors were collected from a woman in her 70s with acute or convalescent COVID-19. Each CDR3 is given with its conserved first and last residue. A D gene is named only where the DNA matches it firmly. For some rows the clone size is stated as once, few or many, or as a class when expanded; others skip it.

D gene	clone size	V gene	J gene	CDR3 DNA	CDR3 protein
TRBD1	NA	TRBV11-3	TRBJ2-3	TGTGCCAGCAAACGAAACCCGCCGGGACAGGACACAGATACGCAGTATTTT	CASKRNPPGQDTDTQYF
NA	few	TRBV10-2	TRBJ2-7	TGCGCCAGCAGTGAGCTAACTTCCTTTTCGTCCTACGAGCAGTACTTC	CASSELTSFSSYEQYF
NA	NA	TRBV5-1	TRBJ1-6	TGCGCCAGCAGCTTCGAGAGAACCTCCTCTGGACGGGGAGAATCACCCCTCCACTTT	CASSFERTSSGRGESPLHF
TRBD2	NA	TRBV28	TRBJ2-7	TGTGCCAGCAGTTTAGATAGCGGGGTCAGGTCCTACGAGCAGTACTTC	CASSLDSGVRSYEQYF
NA	NA	TRBV11-2	TRBJ1-2	TGTGCCAGCAGCTTATCTTCGGAGGGCTACACCTTC	CASSLSSEGYTF
TRBD1	NA	TRBV7-9	TRBJ1-6	TGTGCCAGCAGCTCGTATCGGGACAGAAATTCACCCCTCCACTTT	CASSSYRDRNSPLHF
NA	NA	TRBV4-1	TRBJ2-1	TGCGCCAGCAGCCAAGATCAACGAGGAGGGTCCAATGAGCAGTTCTTC	CASSQDQRGGSNEQFF
NA	NA	TRBV7-2	TRBJ1-5	TGTGCCAGCAGCCCGAGCGGGGTTCCCTATAGCAATCAGCCCCAGCATTTT	CASSPSGVPYSNQPQHF
TRBD1	NA	TRBV15	TRBJ1-6	TGTGCCACCAGCAGAGCCGGACAGGGTAATTCACCCCTCCACTTT	CATSRAGQGNSPLHF
NA	NA	TRBV11-3	TRBJ2-2	TGTGCCAGCAGCACCCGGGCAGGGGTTTTCACCGGGGAGCTGTTTTTT	CASSTRAGVFTGELFF
NA	once	TRBV3-1/TRBV3-2	TRBJ2-5	TGTGCCAGCAGCCCCGGAGAGACCCAGTACTTC	CASSPGETQYF
NA	many	TRBV27	TRBJ1-5	TGTGCCAGCAGTTTATCCCGGGGTGGGGAGCCCCAGCATTTT	CASSLSRGGEPQHF
NA	NA	TRBV11-2	TRBJ2-5	TGTGCCAGCAGTTACGTCGTCACAGCGGGTTTTCGAAAGACCCAGTACTTC	CASSYVVTAGFRKTQYF
NA	NA	TRBV5-1	TRBJ1-2	TGCGCCAGCACATCGGGAAGTGGCTATGGCTACACCTTC	CASTSGSGYGYTF
NA	NA	TRBV12-3/TRBV12-4	TRBJ2-1	TGTGCCAGCAGTCCGTACCGGAATGAGCAGTTCTTC	CASSPYRNEQFF
NA	many	TRBV7-2	TRBJ1-5	TGTGCCAGCAGCTTGGGGACTGGGAGAGGTCAGCCCCAGCATTTT	CASSLGTGRGQPQHF
TRBD1	NA	TRBV19	TRBJ1-2	TGTGCCAGTAGGAGGACAGGGTCCAACTATGGCTACACCTTC	CASRRTGSNYGYTF
TRBD1	NA	TRBV4-1	TRBJ1-2	TGCGCCAGCAGCCATCGCCCGGACAGGGATTATGGCTACACCTTC	CASSHRPDRDYGYTF
TRBD2	NA	TRBV7-8	TRBJ2-1	TGTGCCAGCAGCCCCGCGGGGGGGGGATACAATGAGCAGTTCTTC	CASSPAGGGYNEQFF
NA	NA	TRBV4-2	TRBJ2-2	TGTGCCAGCAGCCGGAGGGACGGTCCGAACACCGGGGAGCTGTTTTTT	CASSRRDGPNTGELFF
NA	NA	TRBV7-9	TRBJ2-2	TGTGCCAGCAGCAGGGGACTGATTAACACCGGGGAGCTGTTTTTT	CASSRGLINTGELFF
NA	few	TRBV28	TRBJ2-1	TGTGCCAGCAATATAAACAATGAGCAGTTCTTC	CASNINNEQFF
TRBD2	once	TRBV4-3	TRBJ2-1	TGCGCCAGCAGCCAAGGGATAGCGGGGGGGCGTGAGCAGTTCTTC	CASSQGIAGGREQFF
NA	few	TRBV3-1/TRBV3-2	TRBJ2-3	TGTGCCAGCAGCCAAGATAAGGCAGGGAACACAGATACGCAGTATTTT	CASSQDKAGNTDTQYF
TRBD1	once	TRBV10-3	TRBJ1-1	TGTGCCATCGGGGACAGGTCGGGGAACACTGAAGCTTTCTTT	CAIGDRSGNTEAFF
NA	NA	TRBV9	TRBJ1-4	TGTGCCAGCAGCGCACAGGGAAGATACGGCGAAAAACTGTTTTTT	CASSAQGRYGEKLFF
TRBD2	NA	TRBV29-1	TRBJ2-3	TGCAGCGTAAATAGCGGGAGCGGGGCAGATACGCAGTATTTT	CSVNSGSGADTQYF
NA	NA	TRBV6-2/TRBV6-3	TRBJ2-2	TGTGCCAGCAGTTACGTCACCGGCACCGGGGAGCTGTTTTTT	CASSYVTGTGELFF
NA	NA	TRBV19	TRBJ2-1	TGTGCCAGTTCTCCCTGGGCGGGGCCCTACAATGAGCAGTTCTTC	CASSPWAGPYNEQFF
NA	NA	TRBV18	TRBJ1-5	TGTGCCAGCTCACTTTGGGGGGATGGCAATCAGCCCCAGCATTTT	CASSLWGDGNQPQHF
TRBD2	NA	TRBV4-2	TRBJ2-7	TGTGCCAGCAGCCAAGACCTTAGCGGGAGTTCGCAGTACTTC	CASSQDLSGSSQYF
TRBD2	once	TRBV27	TRBJ2-7	TGTGCCAGCAGTTTAGGGACTAGGGCCGACGAGCAGTACTTC	CASSLGTRADEQYF
TRBD2	NA	TRBV7-9	TRBJ2-3	TGTGCCAGCAGCTCTAGGACTAGCGTGGTAGATACGCAGTATTTT	CASSSRTSVVDTQYF
NA	NA	TRBV4-3	TRBJ2-1	TGCGCCAGCAGCCCCGGACTGGCCTCCTACAATGAGCAGTTCTTC	CASSPGLASYNEQFF